This T cell receptor (beta chain) was sequenced for a study of molecular identifiers for immune sequencing clone quantification. Study information: Sequencing covered four of five parts into which replicate RNA from around 20,000 or 100,000 naive CD8 cells was split. Study findings and constraints: One cell's worth of spiked Jurkat TCR RNA was reportedly detectable among about a million naive cells.

Naive CD8 libraries were made from about 20,000 to 1,000,000 sorted cells, and they used 10%, 30% or 50% RNA. In its sample, this clonotype was seen a few times. No antigen is known for it. TCRdb analysed the PCR reads with MiXCR anew, one entry per CDR3 protein. The table records 400,000 to 600,000 distinct CDR3 sequences, about a fifth of them present only once. CDR1 is GTSNPN and CDR2 is SVGIG in the germline V gene (reference sequence). V was cut by 1 base and J by 4 bases, with 5 bases left in between. This CDR3 has 12 residues. Sequencing was done on a sample of naive CD8+ T cells from blood, with Jurkat cell RNA spiked in. The subset: FACS-sorted CD8+CD4-CCR7+CD45RA+ naive T cells. The genes are TRBV30 and TRBJ1-5; D gene ambiguous. This TCR was recovered from a human donor in good health. Some libraries in this study had Jurkat cell RNA spiked in. The CDR3 reads CAWSAGNQPQHF. In DNA, the CDR3 is TGTGCCTGGAGTGCGGGTAATCAGCCCCAGCATTTT.